This TCR beta chain originates from a study of vaccination and CD4 T cells after COVID-19. Across the whole study: Post-vaccine sampling followed dose two by a median approximately 70 days (range 14 to 241). General observations from the study: Analysis of convalescent patients found that 304 of 307 vaccine-specific clones were spike mono-reactive.

Oncomine TCR Beta short-read sequencing was applied to DNA from cultured CD4+ T cells. TCRdb recomputed calls from the PCR reads with MiXCR, one row per CDR3 protein. The sample includes 4,500 to 5,000 distinct CDR3 sequences, more than 65% of them seen just once. With regard to this clonotype: Antigen: not known.

This CDR3 has 15 residues. After removal of 3 bases from V and 0 bases from J, the junction contained 0 bases not matched to a gene. Germline lookup yields CDR1 SGHDT and CDR2 YYEEEE. Treatment in this sample: roughly ten-day PBMC culture with coronavirus spike peptide pools or control peptides (ViraFEST assay). Medium was half-exchanged with fresh IL-2 medium on days 3 and 7. Upon completion of 10 days of culture, CD4+ T cells were isolated via negative selection. Source material: CD4+ T cells from blood, cultured in vitro. This receptor was identified in a human donor who had recovered from COVID-19. This chain uses TRBV5-6 with TRBJ1-3; 10 nucleotides agree with TRBD1. CDR3 residues: CASSWTGGSGNTIYF. DNA for the CDR3: TGTGCCAGCAGCTGGACAGGGGGCTCTGGAAACACCATATATTTT.